The entry below gives a single T cell receptor (beta chain) sequence along with its context. Its specificity is not known. CD4+ T cells that had been cultured provided DNA sequenced with the Oncomine TCR Beta short-read assay. Using its own MiXCR run on the PCR reads, TCRdb lists one record per CDR3 protein. The sample consists of just over 14,000 distinct CDR3 sequences, around 50% of them appearing once. This sample's treatment: approximately nine-day PBMC culture with coronavirus spike peptide pools or control peptides (ViraFEST assay). The germline gives CDR1 DFQATT, CDR2 SNEGSKA (reference sequence). The CDR3 is made up of 12 amino acids. The V gene end was trimmed by 3 bases and the J gene end by 6 bases; junction bases not matched to a gene: 5. This record comes from a study of vaccination and CD4 T cells after COVID-19.

The specimen was CD4+ T cells from blood, cultured in vitro. The TCR sequence derives from a human donor who had recovered from COVID-19. The J gene is TRBJ2-7, the V gene TRBV20-1, with 7 bases matching TRBD1. As DNA, the CDR3 is TGCAGTGCTAGGAAACAGGGGTTCGAGCAGTACTTC. The encoded protein is CSARKQGFEQYF.